This T cell receptor (beta chain) was found in a study of blood T cell repertoires in COVID-19. Study-level information: COVID-19 samples, acute and convalescent, were from the United States, Italy and Spain. T cells, B-cell-depleted T cells, or PBMCs supplied cDNA or gDNA.

Authors' analysis steps: Estimated nucleated cell counts came from reference gene primer amplification. Assay: immunoSEQ multiplex PCR; the TCRdb copy retains only in-frame clones and omits some. That table furnishes V, J and clone size, whereas the DNA furnished D and trimming. The table has fewer than 600,000 clones, 89% seen once. V lost 0 bases, J lost 2 bases, and 9 bases lay in between. Germline assignment: CDR1 SGHRS and CDR2 YFSETQ. The length of the CDR3 is 15 residues. The Seattle patients, enrolled during active infection, were followed longitudinally. This receptor was obtained from a man in his late teens or twenties with COVID-19, enrolled during active disease. Sequenced: peripheral blood. The V call is TRBV5-1, the J call TRBJ2-1; tentative D call: TRBD1 (6 bases). The CDR3 here is CASSLEQGPYNEQFF. The CDR3 coding sequence is TGCGCCAGCAGCTTGGAGCAGGGGCCCTACAATGAGCAGTTCTTC.